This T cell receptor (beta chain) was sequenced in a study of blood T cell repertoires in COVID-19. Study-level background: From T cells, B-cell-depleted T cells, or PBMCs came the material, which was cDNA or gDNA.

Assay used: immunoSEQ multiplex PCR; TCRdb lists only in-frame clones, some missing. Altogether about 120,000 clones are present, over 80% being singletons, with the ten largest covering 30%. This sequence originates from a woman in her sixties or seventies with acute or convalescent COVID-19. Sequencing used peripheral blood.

The CDR3 protein is CASSPSGLAGFNEQFF. The CDR3 DNA reads as TGTGCCAGCAGTCCCTCGGGACTAGCGGGGTTCAATGAGCAGTTCTTC. The V gene is TRBV27, the J gene TRBJ2-1, with TRBD2 matching over 13 bases. In germline, CDR1 is MNHEY, CDR2 SMNVEV (reference sequence). The ends lost 5 bases at V and 6 bases at J; junction bases unmatched: 7. CDR3 length: 16 residues.